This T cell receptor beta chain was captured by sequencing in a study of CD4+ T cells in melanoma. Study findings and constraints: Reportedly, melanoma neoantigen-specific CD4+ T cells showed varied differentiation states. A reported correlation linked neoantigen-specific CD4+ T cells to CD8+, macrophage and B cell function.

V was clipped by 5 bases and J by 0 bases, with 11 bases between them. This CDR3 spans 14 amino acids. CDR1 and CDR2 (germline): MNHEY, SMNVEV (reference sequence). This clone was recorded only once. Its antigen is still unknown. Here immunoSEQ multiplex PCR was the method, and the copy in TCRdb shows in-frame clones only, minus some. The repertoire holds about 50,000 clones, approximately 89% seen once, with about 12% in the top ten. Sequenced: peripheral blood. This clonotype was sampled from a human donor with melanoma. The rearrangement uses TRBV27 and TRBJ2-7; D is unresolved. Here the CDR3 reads CASSPLPRSYEQYF. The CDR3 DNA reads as TGTGCCAGCAGTCCCCTCCCACGCTCCTACGAGCAGTACTTC.